Below are 25 T cell receptor beta chains sequenced from a single sample in a study of blood T cell repertoires in COVID-19. Clones were sequenced by immunoSEQ multiplex PCR, and TCRdb holds only the in-frame ones, with some missing. The repertoire holds some 200,000 clones, with 70% to 90% as singletons. The specimen was peripheral blood. These receptors came from a woman under 30 who had recovered from COVID-19.

The genes are TRBV7-2 and TRBJ2-5, with a possible D match to TRBD1 (8 bases). With 8 bases removed from V and 5 bases from J, the gap between germline ends came to 15 bases. The CDR3 covers 13 residues. From germline, CDR1 is SGHTA and CDR2 FQGNSA. CDR3 in amino acids: CASCSQGGETQYF. The CDR3 DNA is TGTGCCAGCTGTTCACAGGGGGGGGAGACCCAGTACTTC.

V is TRBV29-1 and J is TRBJ2-5, with D perhaps TRBD2 (6 bases). Trimming removed 6 bases from V and 3 bases from J, with 17 bases in between. The CDR3 sequence is 14 residues long. Germline V gives CDR1 SQVTM, CDR2 ANQGSEA. This CDR3 is CSVNGLALEETQYF. The CDR3 DNA is TGCAGCGTAAACGGGCTAGCGCTGGAAGAGACCCAGTACTTC. The variable domain in full, with the rest retrieved from reference TRBV29-1 and TRBJ2-5, is SAVISQKPSRDICQRGTSLTIQCQVDSQVTMMFWYRQQPGQSLTLIATANQGSEATYESGFVIDKFPISRPNLTFSTLTVSNMSPEDSSIYLCSVNGLALEETQYFGPGTRLLVL.

This clone has a single count. This chain joins TRBV4-3 and TRBJ1-2, with D perhaps TRBD1 (6 bases). Trimming stripped 0 bases from V and 3 bases from J, with 11 bases between. Looked up from germline, CDR1 is LGHNA and CDR2 is YSLEER. The CDR3 runs to 15 residues. The CDR3 nucleotides read TGCGCCAGCAGCCAAGAAAACAGGGCCTACTATGGCTACACCTTC. Translation gives CASSQENRAYYGYTF.

This chain connects TRBV5-4 to TRBJ2-7, with D perhaps matching TRBD1 (6 bases). CDR1 is SGHNT and CDR2 is YYREEE in the germline V gene (reference sequence). Trimming stripped 5 bases from V and 0 bases from J, with 15 bases between. The CDR3 is 15 residues long. The DNA for the CDR3 is TGTGCCAGCAGGGAGATAGGGGGAACCTCCTACGAGCAGTACTTC. It specifies CASREIGGTSYEQYF.

The chain employs TRBV4-3 and TRBJ2-7; D might be TRBD1 (5 bases). The V end lost 3 bases, the J end lost 3 bases, and 15 bases lay between the germline ends. The CDR3 totals 15 residues. CDR1 and CDR2 from the germline V gene are LGHNA and YSLEER. The CDR3 DNA reads TGCGCCAGCAGCCATGGAAGGGGTCCCCACTACGAGCAGTACTTC. This encodes CASSHGRGPHYEQYF.

The chain employs TRBV11-1 and TRBJ1-1; 7 bases line up with TRBD1. CDR1 is SGHAT, CDR2 FQDESV, per germline (reference sequence). The CDR3 runs 14 residues. The V segment lost 5 bases and the J segment 1 base; nucleotides outside the gene matches: 4. The CDR3 here is CASSLRQGNTEAFF. The DNA of the CDR3 is TGTGCCAGCAGCCTCCGACAGGGGAACACTGAAGCTTTCTTT.

The chain combines TRBV29-1 with TRBJ2-2; D not resolved. CDR1 and CDR2 from the germline V gene are SQVTM and ANQGSEA. This CDR3 has 10 amino acids. Trimming removed 5 bases at V and 6 bases at J, with 4 bases between. CDR3 bases: TGCAGCGTTTCGTCCGGGGAGCTGTTTTTT. This gives the protein CSVSSGELFF.

The CDR3: CASSQGQLYNEQFF. CDR3 coding DNA: TGTGCCAGTAGCCAGGGACAGCTGTACAATGAGCAGTTCTTC. V usage is TRBV19 and J usage is TRBJ2-1; 7 nucleotides match TRBD1. CDR1 is LNHDA, CDR2 SQIVND, per germline (reference sequence). V trimming: 6 bases; J trimming: 4 bases; junction bases outside the gene matches: 6. This CDR3 spans 14 amino acids.

This rearrangement joins TRBV27 to TRBJ1-5; tentative D call: TRBD1 (5 bases). Germline loops: CDR1 MNHEY, CDR2 SMNVEV (reference sequence). V was shortened by 0 bases and J by 6 bases, with 6 bases between the two germline ends. The CDR3 is 13 amino acids. The CDR3 sequence: CASSLSGAQPQHF. CDR3 nucleotide sequence: TGTGCCAGCAGTTTATCAGGGGCTCAGCCCCAGCATTTT.

This chain joins TRBV6-1 and TRBJ1-4, with TRBD1 as a possible D gene (5 bases). The CDR3 is made up of 17 amino acids. CDR1 MNHNS and CDR2 SASEGT come from the germline V gene. V lost 4 bases and J lost 5, with 20 bases in between. CDR3 region: CASSGARGDPGNEKLFF. CDR3 nucleotide sequence: TGTGCCAGCAGTGGAGCTCGGGGGGATCCCGGGAATGAAAAACTGTTTTTT.

The V call is TRBV24-1, the J call TRBJ2-1, with 8 bases matching TRBD1. Germline assignment: CDR1 KGHDR and CDR2 SFDVKD. The CDR3 has 16 residues. The V segment lost 4 bases and the J segment 11 bases; nucleotides outside the gene matches: 15. The CDR3 here is CATSDPRQGSYRKQFF. The CDR3 DNA sequence: TGTGCCACCAGTGACCCGAGACAGGGGTCTTACAGGAAGCAGTTCTTC.

CDR3 sequence reads: CAWSEGHSEQYF. The CDR3 nucleotides are TGTGCCTGGAGCGAGGGACATTCCGAGCAGTACTTC. V usage is TRBV30 and J usage is TRBJ2-7; D might be TRBD1 (6 bases). Trimming took off 3 bases at V and 6 bases at J, with 12 bases between the two ends. Germline values: CDR1 GTSNPN, CDR2 SVGIG (reference sequence). There are 12 residues in the CDR3.

The chain joins TRBV13 to TRBJ1-1; 11 positions agree with TRBD1. Germline V gene data show CDR1 as PRHDT and CDR2 as FYEKMQ (reference sequence). Germline trimming cut 5 bases from V and 1 base from J; bases unmatched to any gene: 9. This CDR3 is built from 17 residues. The CDR3 DNA reads TGTGCCAGCAGCCGGACAGGGGGCGAAGTGAGGAACACTGAAGCTTTCTTT. Protein: CASSRTGGEVRNTEAFF.

This clone was recorded once. The chain uses TRBV5-8 and TRBJ2-7; D is possibly TRBD2 (5 bases). Trimming cost V 0 bases and J 4 bases, with 14 bases left between them. Germline V gene data show CDR1 as SGHTS and CDR2 as YDEGEE. This CDR3 comprises 15 residues. DNA for the CDR3: TGTGCCAGCAGCTTGGGTTTAGTTGGACTTTACGAGCAGTACTTC. Amino acids: CASSLGLVGLYEQYF.

The chain carries TRBV5-6 and TRBJ2-7; D not certain. Trimming removed 4 bases from V and 7 bases from J, with 24 bases in between. CDR1 is SGHDT and CDR2 is YYEEEE in the germline V gene. This CDR3 has 16 residues. The CDR3 loop reads CASSRRRELLSREQYF. Written as DNA, the CDR3 is TGTGCCAGCAGCCGGAGACGAGAGCTACTATCTAGGGAGCAGTACTTC.

This clone came up once. The V and J genes are TRBV18 and TRBJ1-2; no definite D call. Germline V gene lookup returns CDR1 KGHSH and CDR2 LQKENI. V gave up 1 base and J gave up 4 bases, with 16 bases separating them. This CDR3 has 16 amino acids. This CDR3 is CASSPQRNAAGYGYTF. The CDR3, as DNA: TGTGCCAGCTCACCACAAAGAAACGCCGCGGGCTATGGCTACACCTTC.

V usage is TRBV18 and J usage is TRBJ2-1; possibly TRBD2 for D (5 bases). The CDR3 is made up of 14 amino acids. Germline CDR1 reads KGHSH; CDR2 reads LQKENI. Trimming removed 3 bases at V and 8 bases at J, with 14 bases between. The DNA for the CDR3 is TGTGCCAGCTCACCCAGAACTAGTAACGATGAGCAGTTCTTC. It encodes CASSPRTSNDEQFF.

The chain carries TRBV9 and TRBJ2-7; 12 bases fit TRBD1. The germline gives CDR1 SGDLS, CDR2 YYNGEE. The CDR3 spans 15 residues. V lost 3 bases to trimming and J lost 5 bases; unmatched junction nucleotides: 6. The DNA for the CDR3 is TGTGCCAGCAGCGGAACCGGGACAGGGGGCGACGAGCAGTACTTC. Translated, it gives CASSGTGTGGDEQYF.

This CDR3 reads CAISPDTHGYTF. As DNA, the CDR3 is TGTGCCATCAGCCCGGACACCCATGGCTACACCTTC. The chain employs TRBV10-3 and TRBJ1-2; a weak D match, TRBD1 (5 bases). The CDR3 length is 12 residues. Germline V CDR1 and CDR2: ENHRY, SYGVKD. V lost 6 bases to trimming and J lost 6 bases, with 11 bases between them.

This chain connects TRBV19 to TRBJ1-2; D unclear. V was cut by 4 bases and J by 0 bases, with 9 bases left in between. In germline, CDR1 is LNHDA, CDR2 SQIVND (reference sequence). The CDR3 extends over 14 amino acids. The CDR3 sequence: CASSTTGTNYGYTF. CDR3 sequence (DNA): TGTGCCAGTAGTACGACCGGGACTAACTATGGCTACACCTTC.

The rearrangement links TRBV13 to TRBJ2-7; 12 bases align to TRBD2. This CDR3 has 15 amino acids. V shed 5 bases, J shed 3 bases, and the junction held 5 bases outside the gene matches. Germline loops: CDR1 PRHDT, CDR2 FYEKMQ (reference sequence). CDR3 region: CASSPSSGRVYEQYF. Here the CDR3 DNA reads TGTGCCAGCAGCCCATCTAGCGGGAGGGTCTACGAGCAGTACTTC.

The V and J genes are TRBV3-1 (or the pseudogene TRBV3-2) and TRBJ2-1; 9 positions agree with TRBD2. V shed 4 bases and J 8 bases; nucleotides not matched to a gene: 15. There are 17 residues in the CDR3. CDR1 is LGHDT and CDR2 is YNNKEL in the germline V gene (reference sequence). CDR3 in amino acids: CASSPDPAGGAAHEQFF. The CDR3 nucleotides read TGTGCCAGCAGCCCCGACCCAGCGGGAGGCGCCGCCCATGAGCAGTTCTTC.

This clone was observed once. The chain links TRBV18 to TRBJ2-7; D not resolved. The V end was cut by 3 bases, the J end by 4 bases, with 7 bases between. Germline assignment: CDR1 KGHSH and CDR2 LQKENI. The CDR3 is 12 residues long. CDR3 residues: CASSPFRYEQYF. The CDR3 DNA sequence: TGTGCCAGCTCACCTTTCAGGTACGAGCAGTACTTC. Together with reference TRBV18 and TRBJ2-7, the CDR3 gives the full variable domain: NAGVMQNPRHLVRRRGQEARLRCSPMKGHSHVYWYRQLPEEGLKFMVYLQKENIIDESGMPKERFSAEFPKEGPSILRIQQVVRGDSAAYFCASSPFRYEQYFGPGTRLTVT.

The chain couples TRBV7-2 to TRBJ2-1, with TRBD2 as a possible D gene (5 bases). Trimming took 0 bases from V and 0 from J, leaving 6 bases between them. This CDR3 comprises 15 residues. CDR1 and CDR2 (germline): SGHTA, FQGNSA. CDR3 amino acids: CASSLARASYNEQFF. CDR3 nucleotide sequence: TGTGCCAGCAGCTTAGCGCGGGCCTCCTACAATGAGCAGTTCTTC.

This clone has just a few counts. This rearrangement joins TRBV5-4 to TRBJ2-1; TRBD2 agrees at 9 bases. The CDR3 runs 14 residues. Germline V lookup: CDR1 SGHNT, CDR2 YYREEE (reference sequence). V lost 5 bases to trimming and J lost 5 bases; unmatched junction nucleotides: 5. Written as DNA, the CDR3 is TGTGCCAGCAGTACGACTAGCGGAAACAATGAGCAGTTCTTC. Its translation is CASSTTSGNNEQFF.